These 20 T cell receptor beta chains were sequenced from one sample in a study of shared clonotypes between healthy human individuals (dated by TCRdb to 2020 to 2022). CD8 naive samples consisted of CD45RO-negative cells that were positively selected for CCR7, yielding a CD45RA+CCR7+ population without TemRA cells. Libraries were made using the immunoSEQ multiplex PCR assay. This is the immuneACCESS table as TCRdb keeps it, with only in-frame sequences that have V and J called. A part of the clones is gone; compared with another copy, unresolved V genes explain less than half, and the rest is unexplained. Counted in this sample were around 2.1 million clones; roughly 91% of them appeared once. More than 1.5% of the sample belongs to the ten largest clones. Sequencing was done on a sample of naive CD8+ T cells from PBMCs. The sample's cell subset or site label, in plain terms: CD45RA+CCR7+. The receptors shown here come from a man aged 18 to 35 in good health. Some clones in this sample may be carry-over from other donors' samples.

The chain couples TRBV5-1 to TRBJ1-1, with 12 bases aligning to TRBD1. CDR3 size: 15 residues. Germline CDR1 and CDR2: SGHRS and YFSETQ. V shed 4 bases and J 9 bases; nucleotides not matched to a gene: 10. CDR3 sequence: CASSLLLGQGAQAFF. As DNA, the CDR3 is TGCGCCAGCAGCCTACTATTGGGACAGGGGGCCCAAGCTTTCTTT.

The chain combines TRBV28 with TRBJ1-2; 9 nucleotides agree with TRBD1. Germline V gene sequence: CDR1 MDHEN, CDR2 SYDVKM. J was trimmed by 3 bases and V by 4 bases; bases with no gene match: 9. The CDR3 extends over 16 amino acids. This CDR3 reads CASSWGQGAPYYGYTF. CDR3 nucleotides: TGTGCCAGCAGTTGGGGACAGGGCGCTCCCTACTATGGCTACACCTTC.

The chain joins TRBV7-2 to TRBJ2-7; maybe TRBD1 (6 bases). The germline V and J ends were trimmed by 5 bases and 3 bases, with 14 bases remaining between them. Germline V gene sequence: CDR1 SGHTA, CDR2 FQGNSA. This CDR3 comprises 14 residues. The CDR3 protein is CASSQTGRFYEQYF. The CDR3 coding sequence is TGTGCCAGCAGCCAAACAGGGCGATTCTACGAGCAGTACTTC.

Only a few counts were recorded for this clone. The chain links TRBV9 to TRBJ2-7; perhaps TRBD1 as D (5 bases). Between the trimmed V and J ends, which lost 3 bases and 2 bases, there was a span of 12 bases. The CDR3 extends over 14 amino acids. Looked up from germline, CDR1 is SGDLS and CDR2 is YYNGEE. Here the CDR3 DNA reads TGTGCCAGCAGCGGCCACCCGGACACCTACGAGCAGTACTTC. Its translation is CASSGHPDTYEQYF.

The CDR3 here is CASSLWADNEQFF. CDR3 DNA: TGTGCCAGCAGTTTATGGGCAGACAATGAGCAGTTCTTC. This chain uses TRBV27 with TRBJ2-1, with no clear D. Germline values: CDR1 MNHEY, CDR2 SMNVEV (reference sequence). V lost 1 base and J 5 bases, leaving 6 bases between the germline ends. The length of the CDR3 is 13 residues.

The rearrangement uses TRBV19 and TRBJ2-7; the D gene is possibly TRBD1 (5 bases). Trimming took 0 bases from V and 2 from J, leaving 11 bases between them. The CDR3 runs 15 residues. Germline-derived CDR1 and CDR2 are LNHDA and SQIVND (reference sequence). CDR3 sequence (DNA): TGTGCCAGTAGTATAGAGACGGACAATGCCTACGAGCAGTACTTC. Translated: CASSIETDNAYEQYF. Combining the CDR3 with reference TRBV19 and TRBJ2-7 gives the whole variable domain DGGITQSPKYLFRKEGQNVTLSCEQNLNHDAMYWYRQDPGQGLRLIYYSQIVNDFQKGDIAEGYSVSREKKESFPLTVTSAQKNPTAFYLCASSIETDNAYEQYFGPGTRLTVT.

In the case of this clone: Within the sample, other DNA sequences also encode this same CDR3. This chain connects TRBV28 to TRBJ1-1; D is perhaps TRBD1 (5 bases). The ends were cut back, 1 base at V and 5 bases at J, with 8 bases in the middle. CDR3 length: 13 amino acids. Per the germline V gene, CDR1 is MDHEN and CDR2 is SYDVKM. For the CDR3, the DNA is TGTGCCAGCAGTTTATCCGGGGGGACTGAAGCTTTCTTT. The encoded protein is CASSLSGGTEAFF.

This chain connects TRBV19 to TRBJ1-2, with D perhaps TRBD1 (5 bases). V was trimmed by 4 bases and J by 0 bases, leaving 15 bases between them. The V gene's germline CDR1 is LNHDA and CDR2 SQIVND (reference sequence). The length of the CDR3 is 16 residues. Here the CDR3 DNA reads TGTGCCAGTAGTAACCCAGTCGACAGAACTAACTATGGCTACACCTTC. Protein sequence: CASSNPVDRTNYGYTF.

This clone was detected a few times. The V call is TRBV28, the J call TRBJ1-5; unclear D gene. CDR3 length: 14 residues. Germline CDR1 reads MDHEN; CDR2 reads SYDVKM. The V gene lost 5 bases and the J gene lost 1 base, with 9 bases spanning the gap. For the CDR3, the DNA is TGTGCCAGCAGTGTAGTCGCCAGCAATCAGCCCCAGCATTTT. Its translation: CASSVVASNQPQHF.

V usage is TRBV6-4 and J usage is TRBJ2-3; 8 bases match TRBD2. Losses at the gene ends were 6 bases for V and 11 bases for J; bases not matched to a gene: 10. The length of the CDR3 is 13 residues. CDR1 is MRHNA, CDR2 SNTAGT, per germline. CDR3 amino acids: CASSPGGGKGQYF. DNA for the CDR3: TGTGCCAGCAGCCCCGGCGGGGGGAAGGGGCAGTATTTT.

This clone showed up just a few times. The V call is TRBV5-4, the J call TRBJ1-1, with 7 bases aligning to TRBD1. The germline V gene has CDR1 SGHNT and CDR2 YYREEE (reference sequence). J was trimmed by 6 bases and V by 4 bases; bases with no gene match: 3. The CDR3 extends over 12 amino acids. The CDR3 here is CASSPGQAEAFF. CDR3 nucleotides: TGTGCCAGCAGCCCAGGACAGGCTGAAGCTTTCTTT.

This clone appeared once. Other DNA sequences within the sample encode an identical CDR3. V and J are TRBV28 and TRBJ1-2, with 8 bases that match TRBD1. In germline, CDR1 is MDHEN, CDR2 SYDVKM. The ends lost 5 bases at V and 5 bases at J; junction bases unmatched: 4. This CDR3 contains 13 residues. CDR3 bases: TGTGCCAGCAGTCCCACAGGGGGGTATGGCTACACCTTC. Translated, it gives CASSPTGGYGYTF.

This sequence joins TRBV15 and TRBJ2-3; a possible D gene is TRBD1 (6 bases). The CDR3 loop spans 15 amino acids. Deletions cut 3 bases from V and 8 bases from J, with 18 bases between. The germline gives CDR1 LNHNV, CDR2 YYDKDF (reference sequence). The CDR3 reads CATSRGLESRGTQYF. CDR3 DNA: TGTGCCACCAGCAGGGGGTTAGAGTCCAGGGGTACGCAGTATTTT.

The chain employs TRBV5-1 and TRBJ2-7; 12 bases agree with TRBD2. CDR3 length: 19 amino acids. The junction had 14 bases not matched to a gene; V was cut back by 4 bases and J by 0 bases. CDR1 and CDR2 (germline): SGHRS, YFSETQ. CDR3 sequence: CASSIPGERLAGVSYEQYF. DNA for the CDR3: TGCGCCAGCAGCATACCCGGGGAAAGACTAGCGGGAGTCTCCTACGAGCAGTACTTC.

The gene calls are TRBV9 and TRBJ1-4; D is unclear. CDR3 length equals 15 residues. Germline lookup yields CDR1 SGDLS and CDR2 YYNGEE. Trimming pared 0 bases from V and 7 bases from J, leaving 13 bases between. Here the CDR3 reads CASSVESRGPEKLFF. The CDR3 DNA reads as TGTGCCAGCAGCGTAGAGTCCCGAGGGCCTGAAAAACTGTTTTTT.

V usage is TRBV5-1 and J usage is TRBJ1-1, with D tentatively TRBD1 (6 bases). Per germline, CDR1 SGHRS and CDR2 YFSETQ. V was trimmed by 8 bases and J by 10 bases, leaving 36 bases between them. The CDR3 covers 18 residues. CDR3 nucleotide sequence: TGCGCCAGTCGTCCTACCTACGGACAGACCAAGGGTCCGTCGAGAGCTTTCTTT. Protein product: CASRPTYGQTKGPSRAFF.

The chain couples TRBV7-9 to TRBJ2-7; 7 nucleotides agree with TRBD1. The junction had 11 bases not matched to a gene; V was cut back by 7 bases and J by 5 bases. From germline, CDR1 is SEHNR and CDR2 FQNEAQ (reference sequence). The CDR3 covers 14 residues. The CDR3 reads CASNHRGPSNEQYF. DNA for the CDR3: TGTGCCAGCAACCACAGGGGCCCTTCGAACGAGCAGTACTTC.

This sequence joins TRBV29-1 and TRBJ1-1; no definite D call. The length of the CDR3 is 15 residues. Germline lookup yields CDR1 SQVTM and CDR2 ANQGSEA. V lost 2 bases, J lost 2 bases, and 15 bases lay in between. The DNA for the CDR3 is TGCAGCGTTGAATTAGGCGGGGTCCCCAACACTGAAGCTTTCTTT. It translates to CSVELGGVPNTEAFF.

The genes are TRBV4-1 and TRBJ1-3, with D perhaps TRBD1 (5 bases). Trimming stripped 4 bases from V and 3 bases from J, with 13 bases between. This CDR3 comprises 15 residues. In germline, CDR1 is MGHRA, CDR2 YSYEKL. CDR3 bases: TGCGCCAGCAGCCCCGGGCAGGGCAATGGAAACACCATATATTTT. It is translated as CASSPGQGNGNTIYF.

The chain joins TRBV29-1 to TRBJ2-3; no reliable D call. V gave up 3 bases and J gave up 2 bases, with 12 bases separating them. The CDR3 spans 14 residues. CDR1 is SQVTM, CDR2 ANQGSEA, per germline. CDR3 loop: CSVDPEPYTDTQYF. The CDR3 DNA follows: TGCAGCGTTGACCCGGAACCCTACACAGATACGCAGTATTTT.